The 10 T cell receptor beta chains listed next were all sequenced from one sample in a study of cytomegalovirus exposure and HLA in healthy donors. 13 Jbeta primers and 60 Vbeta primers were used for the PCR. Using immunoSEQ multiplex PCR, the repertoire was profiled, and TCRdb retains in-frame clones only, with some absent. The repertoire holds tens of thousands of clones, with roughly 78% as singletons. Sequencing was done on a sample of PBMCs. These receptors were taken from a male donor in good health and CMV-seropositive.

The CDR3 here is CASSQDNPLREQYF. The CDR3 bases are TGTGCCAGCAGCCAAGACAACCCACTACGGGAGCAGTACTTC. This rearrangement joins TRBV4-2 to TRBJ2-7; D remains unclear. V shed 0 bases and J shed 7 bases, with 13 bases lying between them. The CDR3 loop spans 14 amino acids. Germline loops: CDR1 LGHNA, CDR2 YNFKEQ.

The genes are TRBV28 and TRBJ2-7, with 12 bases matching TRBD2. The germline CDR1 and CDR2 sequences are MDHEN and SYDVKM. V lost 6 bases to trimming and J lost 0 bases; unmatched junction nucleotides: 6. CDR3 length equals 16 residues. The CDR3 region is CASSPPTSGSSYEQYF. In nucleotides, the CDR3 is TGTGCCAGCAGCCCCCCGACTAGCGGGAGCTCCTACGAGCAGTACTTC.

This clone was found a few times. The genes are TRBV5-1 and TRBJ1-2; 7 bases align to TRBD1. V trimming: 2 bases; J trimming: 4 bases; junction bases outside the gene matches: 5. The CDR3 totals 14 residues. Germline V gene data show CDR1 as SGHRS and CDR2 as YFSETQ. The CDR3 protein is CASSLGQELYGYTF. The CDR3 DNA reads as TGCGCCAGCAGCTTAGGACAGGAACTCTATGGCTACACCTTC.

This sequence joins TRBV28 and TRBJ2-1, with 8 bases aligning to TRBD2. CDR1 and CDR2 from the germline V gene are MDHEN and SYDVKM. Trimming took 0 bases from V and 8 from J; bases not matched to a gene: 6. The CDR3 length is 15 residues. CDR3 sequence (DNA): TGTGCCAGCAGTTTATGGGCTAGCGGGCGACATGAGCAGTTCTTC. Translation gives CASSLWASGRHEQFF.

V gene TRBV11-1 combines with J gene TRBJ2-7; 8 nucleotides agree with TRBD1. The CDR3 has 13 amino acids. Germline-derived CDR1 and CDR2 are SGHAT and FQDESV (reference sequence). Losses at the gene ends were 6 bases for V and 6 bases for J; bases not matched to a gene: 7. CDR3 in amino acids: CASRKDRAGEQYF. In DNA form, the CDR3 reads TGTGCCAGCAGAAAGGACAGGGCAGGCGAGCAGTACTTC.

The chain links TRBV7-9 to TRBJ2-2, with 14 bases matching TRBD2. Germline assignment: CDR1 SEHNR and CDR2 FQNEAQ (reference sequence). V dropped 1 base and J dropped 3; count of bases not matched to a gene: 7. There are 19 residues in the CDR3. This CDR3 is CASSLVRGTSGSYTGELFF. DNA for the CDR3: TGTGCCAGCAGCTTAGTTCGCGGGACTAGCGGGAGCTACACCGGGGAGCTGTTTTTT.

In this sample, this clone turned up a few times. The chain carries TRBV15 and TRBJ2-7; TRBD2 aligns across 8 bases. This CDR3 is built from 14 residues. CDR1 and CDR2 (germline): LNHNV, YYDKDF (reference sequence). With 5 bases clipped from V and 6 bases from J, the junction kept 9 bases outside the gene matches. CDR3: CATSGSGSRAEQYF. CDR3 nucleotide sequence: TGTGCCACCAGCGGGAGCGGGAGTAGAGCCGAGCAGTACTTC.

This clone has more than one count but fewer than ten. The gene calls are TRBV6-1 and TRBJ1-4; 9 bases are shared with TRBD1. In germline, CDR1 is MNHNS, CDR2 SASEGT. Trimming removed 3 bases from V and 7 bases from J; junction bases left unmatched: 6. This CDR3 is built from 15 residues. CDR3 in amino acids: CASSDRDRVFEKLFF. CDR3 nucleotide sequence: TGTGCCAGCAGTGATCGGGACAGGGTTTTTGAAAAACTGTTTTTT.

V gene TRBV19 combines with J gene TRBJ1-1; TRBD1 agrees at 8 bases. Germline V gene sequence: CDR1 LNHDA, CDR2 SQIVND (reference sequence). The CDR3 is made up of 15 amino acids. J gave up 2 bases and V 5 bases, and 7 bases lay outside the gene matches. The CDR3 is CASSQTGAGNTEAFF. DNA of the CDR3: TGTGCCAGTAGTCAGACAGGGGCGGGAAACACTGAAGCTTTCTTT.

The chain uses TRBV18 and TRBJ1-1, with a possible D match to TRBD1 (5 bases). The CDR3 covers 14 residues. Trimming shortened V by 8 bases and J by 6 bases, and 19 bases separated the two germline ends. Germline lookup yields CDR1 KGHSH and CDR2 LQKENI. This CDR3 reads CASGEGFTLPEAFF. In nucleotides, the CDR3 is TGTGCCAGCGGGGAGGGGTTTACGCTCCCTGAAGCTTTCTTT.